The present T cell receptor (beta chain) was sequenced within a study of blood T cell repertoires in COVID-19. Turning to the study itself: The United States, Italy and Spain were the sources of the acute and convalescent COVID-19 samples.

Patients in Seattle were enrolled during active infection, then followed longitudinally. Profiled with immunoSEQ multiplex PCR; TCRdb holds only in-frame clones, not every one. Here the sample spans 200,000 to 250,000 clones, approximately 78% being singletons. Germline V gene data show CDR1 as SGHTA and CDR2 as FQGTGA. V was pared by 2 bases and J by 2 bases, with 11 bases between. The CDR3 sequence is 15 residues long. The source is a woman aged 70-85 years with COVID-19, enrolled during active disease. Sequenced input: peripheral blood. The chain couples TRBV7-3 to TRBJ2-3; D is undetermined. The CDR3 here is CASSLGLGLTDTQYF. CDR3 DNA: TGTGCCAGCAGCTTAGGCCTAGGTCTCACAGATACGCAGTATTTT.